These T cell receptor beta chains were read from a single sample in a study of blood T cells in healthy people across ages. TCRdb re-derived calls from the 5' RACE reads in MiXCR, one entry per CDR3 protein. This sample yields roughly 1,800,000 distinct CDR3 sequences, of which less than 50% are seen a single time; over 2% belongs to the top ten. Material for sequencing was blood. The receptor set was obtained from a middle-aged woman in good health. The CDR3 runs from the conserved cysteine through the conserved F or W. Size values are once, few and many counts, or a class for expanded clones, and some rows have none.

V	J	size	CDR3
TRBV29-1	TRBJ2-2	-	CSAQGARTGELFF
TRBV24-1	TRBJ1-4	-	CATSAPNEKLFF
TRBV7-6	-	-	CASSVSGALYEQYF
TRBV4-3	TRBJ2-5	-	CASGTRGRQETQYF
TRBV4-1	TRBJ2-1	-	CASSQDTGGGAVNEQFF
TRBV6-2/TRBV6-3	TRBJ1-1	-	CASSKPGFESTEAFF
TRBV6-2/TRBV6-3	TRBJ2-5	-	CASSYWERDNEQYF
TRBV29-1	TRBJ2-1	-	CSGEVLAAGNEQFF
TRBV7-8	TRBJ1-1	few	CASSWSGVNTEAFF
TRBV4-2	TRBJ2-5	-	CASSRAAGTPGETQYF
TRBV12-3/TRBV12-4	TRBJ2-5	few	CASRPSGRGGETQYF
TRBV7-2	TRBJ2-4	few	CASSSSTSGGAKNIQYF
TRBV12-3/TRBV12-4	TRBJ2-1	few	CASSRGLDSTYNEQFF
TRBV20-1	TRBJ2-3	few	CSGWAPDTQYF
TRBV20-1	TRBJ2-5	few	CSARPDRGLETQYF
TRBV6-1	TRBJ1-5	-	CASSEAGGRQPQHF
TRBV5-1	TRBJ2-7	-	CASAPHDTSYEQYF
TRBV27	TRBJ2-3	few	CASSLFASGGLDTQYF
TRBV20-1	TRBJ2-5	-	CSARTGTGTQYF
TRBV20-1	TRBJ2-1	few	CSVVQGLYNEQFF
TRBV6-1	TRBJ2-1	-	CASSPTDRSILYNEQFF
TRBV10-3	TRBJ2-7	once	CAISEPSLRGATYEQYF
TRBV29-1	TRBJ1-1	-	CSVQGRVNTEAFF
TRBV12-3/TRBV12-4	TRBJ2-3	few	CASSLIGTTDTQYF
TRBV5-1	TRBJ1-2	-	CASSSLGPADGYTF
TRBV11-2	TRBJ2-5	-	CAGSTKYGTALQETQYF
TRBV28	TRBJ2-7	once	CASSTTGIETRYF
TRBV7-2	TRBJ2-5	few	CASSSGSGGLGETQYF
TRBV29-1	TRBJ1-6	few	CSVSEGDPYNSPLHF
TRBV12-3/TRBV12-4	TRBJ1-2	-	CASSFRTGGAYGYTF
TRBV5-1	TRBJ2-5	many	CASSLASGAQETQYF
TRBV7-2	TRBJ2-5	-	CASSEPGLAGGQETQYF
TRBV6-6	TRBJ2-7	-	CASSYFPRGGSYNEQYF
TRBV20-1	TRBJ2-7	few	CSARPGQVVGEQYF